One sample yielded the 15 T cell receptor beta chains listed below, sequenced in a study of long-term antiretroviral therapy in people with HIV. Run at survey level, the immunoSEQ assay was version v3.0. Using immunoSEQ multiplex PCR, the repertoire was profiled, and TCRdb retains in-frame clones only, with some absent. The sample has some 17,000 clones, 75% to 85% seen once. Specimen: unsorted PBMCs, collected at the start of antiretroviral therapy. The source is a man under 40 with HIV.

This rearrangement joins TRBV10-1 to TRBJ1-1, with D maybe TRBD1 (6 bases). This CDR3 comprises 17 residues. The V and J ends lost 2 bases and 2 bases respectively, with 18 bases between them. Germline V gene data show CDR1 as WNHNN and CDR2 as SYGVQD (reference sequence). In DNA form, the CDR3 reads TGCGCCAGCAGTGAGCAGGGCAGGGGCCCACCTAACACTGAAGCTTTCTTT. Its protein product is CASSEQGRGPPNTEAFF.

This clone has only a few counts. V gene TRBV2 combines with J gene TRBJ2-7; 7 nucleotides agree with TRBD2. The CDR3 is 11 residues long. The J segment lost 6 bases and the V segment lost 8 bases, leaving 4 bases of the junction unmatched. Germline CDR1 and CDR2: SNHLY and FYNNEI. The CDR3 region is CASFLAVEQYF. The DNA for the CDR3 is TGTGCCAGCTTCCTAGCGGTCGAGCAGTACTTC.

The V call is TRBV6-5, the J call TRBJ2-3; D is unclear. Trimming removed 2 bases at V and 4 bases at J, with 13 bases between. From germline, CDR1 is MNHEY and CDR2 SVGAGI. The CDR3 sequence is 15 residues long. The CDR3 nucleotides are TGTGCCAGCAGTTACACCATGGACGCGGCAGATACGCAGTATTTT. Amino acid sequence: CASSYTMDAADTQYF.

The gene calls are TRBV5-8 and TRBJ2-7; 9 nucleotides match TRBD1. CDR1 and CDR2 (germline): SGHTS, YDEGEE. With V trimmed by 0 bases and J by 3 bases, 1 base remained unmatched. The CDR3 contains 14 residues. The CDR3 DNA is TGTGCCAGCAGCTTGGAGGGACAGGGCTACGAGCAGTACTTC. The encoded protein is CASSLEGQGYEQYF.

This clone came up a few times. J is TRBJ2-7 and V is TRBV7-9; D remains unclear. The CDR3 contains 12 residues. Per the germline V gene, CDR1 is SEHNR and CDR2 is FQNEAQ (reference sequence). V was clipped by 3 bases and J by 1 base, with 4 bases between them. The CDR3 nucleotides read TGTGCCAGCAGCTTTGGGTCCTACGAGCAGTACTTC. This sequence encodes CASSFGSYEQYF.

This clone turned up a few times. A much larger clone lies a single base off, so this may be a read error. Other nucleotide sequences in the sample specify the same CDR3. V and J are TRBV4-3 and TRBJ2-1; TRBD2 is a possible D gene (6 bases). The germline CDR1 and CDR2 sequences are LGHNA and YSLEER. This CDR3 has 13 amino acids. V was trimmed by 0 bases and J by 9 bases, leaving 9 bases between them. The CDR3 sequence: CASSQDGGFEQFF. In nucleotides, the CDR3 is TGCGCCAGCAGCCAAGACGGAGGGTTTGAGCAGTTCTTC.

This clone was seen once. The genes are TRBV29-1 and TRBJ2-7, with D possibly TRBD2 on 7 matching bases. V was clipped by 3 bases and J by 2 bases, with 17 bases between them. CDR1 and CDR2 from the germline V gene are SQVTM and ANQGSEA. This CDR3 region has 15 residues. The CDR3 DNA reads as TGCAGCGTTGAGGTAGGGGGGGGGAATACCTACGAGCAGTACTTC. Amino acid sequence: CSVEVGGGNTYEQYF.

The J gene is TRBJ2-7, the V gene TRBV19; no reliable D call. The CDR3 is 16 amino acids. The V end lost 3 bases, the J end lost 4 bases, and 19 bases lay between the germline ends. The germline gives CDR1 LNHDA, CDR2 SQIVND (reference sequence). The CDR3 region has the DNA TGTGCCAGTAGTATGTGGTTTAACAGATCGAAGTACGAGCAGTACTTC. This gives the protein CASSMWFNRSKYEQYF.

This clone is a singleton in its sample. The chain is built from TRBV6-1 and TRBJ1-5; 10 bases line up with TRBD1. With 7 bases clipped from V and 4 bases from J, the junction kept 7 bases outside the gene matches. This CDR3 region has 15 residues. The germline V gene has CDR1 MNHNS and CDR2 SASEGT. The CDR3: CASTPTGGANQPQHF. The CDR3 DNA reads TGTGCCAGCACCCCGACAGGGGGCGCGAATCAGCCCCAGCATTTT.

This clone showed up just a few times. This chain joins TRBV4-3 and TRBJ1-5, with a weak D call TRBD1 (5 bases). Trimming took off 0 bases at V and 2 bases at J, with 14 bases between the two ends. Germline V gene lookup returns CDR1 LGHNA and CDR2 YSLEER. This CDR3 has 17 residues. The DNA of the CDR3 is TGCGCCAGCAGCCAAGATGGGACCGGAGGTGGCAATCAGCCCCAGCATTTT. Translated, it gives CASSQDGTGGGNQPQHF.

By share, this clone ranks as large. The chain combines TRBV7-9 with TRBJ2-2; a weak D match, TRBD2 (5 bases). CDR3 length equals 15 residues. Looked up from germline, CDR1 is SEHNR and CDR2 is FQNEAQ (reference sequence). V lost 5 bases, J lost 6 bases, and 16 bases lay in between. This chain's CDR3 is CASSPEGFLAGELFF. DNA for the CDR3: TGTGCCAGCAGCCCCGAGGGCTTTTTGGCCGGGGAGCTGTTTTTT.

V and J are TRBV19 and TRBJ1-5, with TRBD1 matching over 7 bases. Germline-derived CDR1 and CDR2 are LNHDA and SQIVND (reference sequence). The trim removed 5 bases at V and 6 bases at J, leaving 10 bases unmatched. The CDR3 loop spans 15 amino acids. The DNA for the CDR3 is TGTGCCAGTAGTGACTCCCGGGACAGAACTCAGCCCCAGCATTTT. Translation: CASSDSRDRTQPQHF.

The chain is built from TRBV7-6 and TRBJ2-1; D remains ambiguous. Trimming took 4 bases from V and 9 from J, leaving 10 bases between them. In germline, CDR1 is SGHVS, CDR2 FNYEAQ. The CDR3 is made up of 12 amino acids. DNA of the CDR3: TGTGCCAGCAGCTCATTCAGCACTGAGCAGTTCTTC. Translation: CASSSFSTEQFF.

The table lists this clone with a few counts. V usage is TRBV28 and J usage is TRBJ1-5; D is ambiguous. This CDR3 is 13 amino acids long. The V gene lost 3 bases and the J gene lost 5 bases, with 8 bases spanning the gap. The V gene's germline CDR1 is MDHEN and CDR2 SYDVKM. CDR3 loop: CASSFTLDQPQHF. The CDR3 bases are TGTGCCAGCAGTTTTACTCTGGATCAGCCCCAGCATTTT.

This clone was seen more than once but under ten times. This chain connects TRBV5-1 to TRBJ2-3, with D maybe TRBD2 (5 bases). Trimming removed 4 bases from V and 0 bases from J, with 12 bases in between. CDR1 is SGHRS and CDR2 is YFSETQ in the germline V gene. This CDR3 is 15 amino acids long. The CDR3 region has the DNA TGCGCCAGCAGCCCGTGGTCGGGGAGCACAGATACGCAGTATTTT. This encodes CASSPWSGSTDTQYF.